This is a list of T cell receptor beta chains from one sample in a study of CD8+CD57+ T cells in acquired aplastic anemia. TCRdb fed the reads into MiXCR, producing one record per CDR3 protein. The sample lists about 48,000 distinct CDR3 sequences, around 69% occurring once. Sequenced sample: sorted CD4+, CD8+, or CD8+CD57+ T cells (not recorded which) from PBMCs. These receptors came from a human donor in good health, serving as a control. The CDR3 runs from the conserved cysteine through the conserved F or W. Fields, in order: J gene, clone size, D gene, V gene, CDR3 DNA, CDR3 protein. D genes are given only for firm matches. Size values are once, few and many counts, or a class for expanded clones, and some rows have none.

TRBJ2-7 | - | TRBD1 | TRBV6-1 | TGTGCCGGCAGTGAATCCCCAGGGACAGTCTACGAGCAGTACTTC | CAGSESPGTVYEQYF
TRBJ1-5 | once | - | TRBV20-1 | TGCAGTGCCGTCGGGGGAGGGAGACAGCCCCAGCATTTT | CSAVGGGRQPQHF
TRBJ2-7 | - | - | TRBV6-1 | TGTGCCAGCAGCTTAGCGGCCGTAGCCTACGAGCAGTACTTC | CASSLAAVAYEQYF
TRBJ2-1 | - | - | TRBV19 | TGTGCCAGTAGTATAGCCTGGTACGGGGAGAATGAGCAGTTCTTC | CASSIAWYGENEQFF
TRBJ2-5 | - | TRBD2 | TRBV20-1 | TGCAGTGCCGCGGGGGGCCGCTTGAGAGAGACCCAGTACTTC | CSAAGGRLRETQYF
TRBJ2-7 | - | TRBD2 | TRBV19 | TGTGCCAGTAGTGCCTTAGCGGGGGGCTACGAGCAGTACTTC | CASSALAGGYEQYF
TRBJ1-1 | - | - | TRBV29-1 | TGCAGCGTTGAAGGCGGACAGACGAACACTGAAGCTTTCTTT | CSVEGGQTNTEAFF
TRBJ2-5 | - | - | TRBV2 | TGTGCCAGCAGTGAACTGCGGGGACAAGAGACCCAGTACTTC | CASSELRGQETQYF
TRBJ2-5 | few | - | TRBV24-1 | TGTGCCACCAGTCCCCCTGGGGACTCGGAGACCCAGTACTTC | CATSPPGDSETQYF
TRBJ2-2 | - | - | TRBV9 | TGTGCCAGCAGCGTAAGTAACACCGGGGAGCTGTTTTTT | CASSVSNTGELFF
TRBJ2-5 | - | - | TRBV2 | TGTGCCAGCAGTGAAGAAGAGGAAGAGACCCAGTACTTC | CASSEEEEETQYF
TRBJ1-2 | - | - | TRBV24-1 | TGTGCCACCAGTGAAGGGGGGGCGCGCGGCTACACCTTC | CATSEGGARGYTF
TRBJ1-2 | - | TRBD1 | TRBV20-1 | TGCAGTGCCCTCGTCGCGACAGGGGTCGACGGCTACACCTTC | CSALVATGVDGYTF
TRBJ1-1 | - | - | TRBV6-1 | TGTGCCAGTCACACACAACTGAGCTTTAACACTGAAGCTTTCTTT | CASHTQLSFNTEAFF
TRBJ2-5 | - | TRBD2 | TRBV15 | TGTGCCACCAGCAGAGAAAAGGCTAGCGGATTACAAGAGACCCAGTACTTC | CATSREKASGLQETQYF
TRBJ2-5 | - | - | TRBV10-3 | TGTGCCATCAGCGTGCTGGGGGAGACCCAGTACTTC | CAISVLGETQYF
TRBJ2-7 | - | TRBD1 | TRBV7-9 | TGTGCCAGCAGCCCGGGGACAGGGGGCGTGTACGAGCAGTACTTC | CASSPGTGGVYEQYF
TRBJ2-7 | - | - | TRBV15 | TGTGCCAGCAGCCAAGAACCGCCTACCTCCTACGAGCAGTACTTC | CASSQEPPTSYEQYF
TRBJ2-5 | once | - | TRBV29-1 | TGCAGCGTTGAGGGAGACAGAAAAGAGACCCAGTACTTC | CSVEGDRKETQYF